This TCR beta chain was identified in a study of cytomegalovirus exposure and HLA in healthy donors. Germline values: CDR1 MGHRA, CDR2 YSYEKL. The CDR3 consists of 15 residues. V was clipped by 0 bases and J by 7 bases, with 12 bases between them. Primers: 60 Vbeta forward and 13 Jbeta reverse. The data were produced by immunoSEQ multiplex PCR, yet TCRdb's version contains in-frame clones alone and is incomplete. This sample yields more than 95,000 clones, of which around 80% are seen a single time; approximately 10% belongs to the top ten. The chain employs TRBV4-1 and TRBJ2-2; no definite D call. Sequencing was carried out using PBMCs. This sequence originates from a woman under 30 in good health and CMV-seropositive. In nucleotides, the CDR3 is TGCGCCAGCAGCCAAGAACCCGGGTACATCGGGGAGCTGTTTTTT. Residues: CASSQEPGYIGELFF.